The 13 T cell receptor beta chains presented below share a single source sample, sequenced in a study of cytotoxic CD8 clonotypes in ibrutinib-treated CLL. Assay used: immunoSEQ multiplex PCR; TCRdb lists only in-frame clones, some missing. In the table there are 150,000 to 200,000 clones, roughly 77% of which are singletons. The sample was PBMCs, taken after 12 months of ibrutinib treatment. The receptors here all came from a human donor with chronic lymphocytic leukemia.

This rearrangement joins TRBV5-1 to TRBJ2-3; no clear D. Trimming removed 8 bases from V and 8 bases from J, with 18 bases in between. The CDR3 length is 13 residues. The germline CDR1 and CDR2 sequences are SGHRS and YFSETQ. CDR3 nucleotides: TGCGCCAGTCGCCAGGCGGATCAAGGTACGCAGTATTTT. Translation gives CASRQADQGTQYF.

The chain is built from TRBV10-3 and TRBJ2-3; TRBD2 aligns across 10 bases. CDR3 length: 13 residues. Germline CDR1 and CDR2: ENHRY and SYGVKD. With 8 bases clipped from V and 1 base from J, the junction kept 0 bases outside the gene matches. CDR3 loop: CAILAGGTDTQYF. CDR3 coding DNA: TGTGCCATCCTAGCGGGGGGCACAGATACGCAGTATTTT.

The chain uses TRBV5-4 and TRBJ1-1; TRBD1 might be the D (5 bases). The CDR3 has 14 residues. CDR1 is SGHNT and CDR2 is YYREEE in the germline V gene (reference sequence). The V end lost 0 bases, the J end lost 1 base, and 7 bases lay between the germline ends. In DNA form, the CDR3 reads TGTGCCAGCAGCTTGGGACAGCGGAACACTGAAGCTTTCTTT. This translates into CASSLGQRNTEAFF.

The chain carries TRBV28 and TRBJ2-7, with D uncertain. The CDR3 covers 14 residues. Trimming removed 5 bases from V and 0 bases from J, with 11 bases in between. Germline V CDR1 and CDR2: MDHEN, SYDVKM. This CDR3 is CASSPTASSYEQYF. CDR3 bases: TGTGCCAGCAGTCCGACCGCCAGCTCCTACGAGCAGTACTTC.

This clone was detected once. J is TRBJ2-5 and V is TRBV28; 10 bases align to TRBD2. The CDR3 consists of 13 residues. CDR1 and CDR2 from the germline V gene are MDHEN and SYDVKM. After removal of 8 bases from V and 3 bases from J, the junction contained 3 bases not matched to a gene. The CDR3 spells CASLAGVKETQYF. The CDR3 region has the DNA TGTGCCAGCCTAGCGGGGGTTAAAGAGACCCAGTACTTC.

This clone was observed once. This rearrangement joins TRBV2 to TRBJ2-7; 7 nucleotides line up with TRBD1. Trimming took 8 bases from V and 6 from J; bases not matched to a gene: 16. The CDR3 is made up of 15 amino acids. The germline gives CDR1 SNHLY, CDR2 FYNNEI. The CDR3 is CASAETPHPGGEQYF. CDR3 DNA: TGTGCCAGCGCAGAAACCCCTCACCCAGGGGGCGAGCAGTACTTC.

There are a few counts of this clone. The chain couples TRBV5-1 to TRBJ1-4; D is possibly TRBD1 (5 bases). Trimming stripped 0 bases from V and 6 bases from J, with 12 bases between. CDR1 and CDR2 from the germline V gene are SGHRS and YFSETQ. This CDR3 region has 15 residues. The CDR3 region is CASSLGQPGYEKLFF. The CDR3, as DNA: TGCGCCAGCAGCTTGGGACAGCCAGGATATGAAAAACTGTTTTTT.

The chain combines TRBV7-3 with TRBJ1-1; D is unresolved. V was shortened by 8 bases and J by 1 base, with 11 bases between the two germline ends. Germline assignment: CDR1 SGHTA and CDR2 FQGTGA. The CDR3 spans 13 residues. CDR3 loop: CASGWGENTEAFF. As DNA, the CDR3 is TGTGCCAGCGGCTGGGGAGAGAACACTGAAGCTTTCTTT.

The CDR3 nucleotides read TGTGCCAGCAGCTTCCGGGCCGGCGGCCATAATTCACCCCTCCACTTT. It yields the protein CASSFRAGGHNSPLHF. This chain uses TRBV7-2 with TRBJ1-6; unclear D gene. Germline CDR1 reads SGHTA; CDR2 reads FQGNSA. The CDR3 has 16 residues. Trimming took off 3 bases at V and 5 bases at J, with 14 bases between the two ends.

The gene calls are TRBV2 and TRBJ1-5; weak D call: TRBD1 (5 bases). The CDR3 is 16 amino acids. CDR1 is SNHLY and CDR2 is FYNNEI in the germline V gene. Deletions cut 1 base from V and 4 bases from J, with 14 bases between. DNA for the CDR3: TGTGCCAGCAGTGAAGTCGGGGGTCTGGGGAATCAGCCCCAGCATTTT. Translation: CASSEVGGLGNQPQHF.

The sample holds one count of this clone. V is TRBV28 and J is TRBJ2-2, with 9 bases that match TRBD2. CDR1 MDHEN and CDR2 SYDVKM come from the germline V gene. J lost 7 bases, V lost 1 base, and 4 bases had no gene match. The length of the CDR3 is 15 residues. The CDR3 sequence: CASSLYSGGIGELFF. The CDR3 region has the DNA TGTGCCAGCAGTTTATATAGCGGGGGTATCGGGGAGCTGTTTTTT.

The V and J genes are TRBV10-3 and TRBJ1-1; 7 positions agree with TRBD1. The CDR3 has 14 residues. Germline CDR1 and CDR2: ENHRY and SYGVKD. The V and J ends lost 3 bases and 0 bases, in that order; junction bases with no gene match: 1. In DNA form, the CDR3 reads TGTGCCATCAGTGAAGGGGGCTTGAACACTGAAGCTTTCTTT. This encodes CAISEGGLNTEAFF.

The chain is built from TRBV11-3 and TRBJ2-3; D unclear. This CDR3 has 15 residues. The V gene's germline CDR1 is SGHNT and CDR2 YENEEA. Deletions cut 1 base from V and 2 bases from J, with 10 bases between. CDR3 loop: CASSLGILNTDTQYF. The CDR3, as DNA: TGTGCCAGCAGCTTAGGAATTTTGAACACAGATACGCAGTATTTT.